Following are 30 T cell receptor beta chains from one sample sequenced in a study of regulatory T cells in long-lasting Graves disease. Indicated time point: persistent/refractory GD, antithyroid drugs over 5 years with positive TRAb. Extracted RNA from PBMCs served as the source of the TCR library. For TCR beta, libraries came from iRepertoire HTBI primers and Arm-PCR of CDR3 regions. One entry per CDR3 protein, called by TCRdb with MiXCR from the multiplex PCR reads. Among approximately 470,000 distinct CDR3 sequences listed, more than 20% were seen once. The sample in question was peripheral blood mononuclear cells (PBMCs), obtained when the disease was refractory, from a patient treated with antithyroid drugs. These receptor sequences come from a female donor with Graves disease.

There are a few counts of this clonotype. The genes are TRBV29-1 and TRBJ2-7, with unresolved D. Germline V gene data show CDR1 as SQVTM and CDR2 as ANQGSEA. V dropped 2 bases and J dropped 4 bases, with 18 bases sitting between them. The CDR3 is 15 residues long. The CDR3 region has the DNA TGCAGCGTTGAATATATGGGCCCGCGGACGTACGAGCAGTACTTC. The encoded protein is CSVEYMGPRTYEQYF.

This clonotype was counted ten times or more. This chain joins TRBV9 and TRBJ1-1, with D hard to call. Trimming took off 0 bases at V and 4 bases at J, with 16 bases between the two ends. This CDR3 spans 16 amino acids. Germline assignment: CDR1 SGDLS and CDR2 YYNGEE. The CDR3 sequence is CASSVDLRMGSTEAFF. The CDR3 coding sequence is TGTGCCAGCAGCGTAGATCTAAGGATGGGGTCCACTGAAGCTTTCTTT.

This clonotype showed up just a few times. The gene calls are TRBV7-9 and TRBJ2-5; the D is unclear. This CDR3 is 14 amino acids long. Trimming pared 2 bases from V and 4 bases from J, leaving 11 bases between. The germline V gene encodes CDR1 SEHNR and CDR2 FQNEAQ (reference sequence). CDR3 sequence: CASSLRVVGETQYF. CDR3 in DNA: TGTGCCAGCAGCTTAAGAGTCGTCGGAGAGACCCAGTACTTC.

This clonotype was picked up a small number of times. This chain uses TRBV6-1 with TRBJ2-1, with 12 bases lining up with TRBD2. The CDR3 consists of 15 residues. The V segment lost 5 bases and the J segment 6 bases; nucleotides outside the gene matches: 5. Per the germline V gene, CDR1 is MNHNS and CDR2 is SASEGT. The CDR3: CASSRLAGATNEQFF. The CDR3 bases are TGTGCCAGCAGTAGACTAGCGGGAGCTACCAATGAGCAGTTCTTC.

V and J are TRBV12-3 or TRBV12-4 and TRBJ2-1; 9 bases map to TRBD2. The CDR3 runs 17 residues. J lost 4 bases, V lost 5 bases, and 12 bases had no gene match. CDR3 loop: CASSTEVSGRSYNEQFF. The CDR3 coding sequence is TGTGCCAGCAGTACAGAAGTAAGCGGGAGGTCGTACAATGAGCAGTTCTTC.

This clonotype has only a few counts. The genes are TRBV19 and TRBJ1-5; D uncertain. V gave up 2 bases and J gave up 5 bases, with 7 bases separating them. The germline CDR1 and CDR2 sequences are LNHDA and SQIVND (reference sequence). The CDR3 sequence is 13 residues long. The CDR3 DNA reads TGTGCCAGTAGTATAACCCCCGATCAGCCCCAGCATTTT. This encodes CASSITPDQPQHF.

This clonotype was detected ten times or more. The rearrangement uses TRBV6-1 and TRBJ1-2, with TRBD1 as a possible D gene (6 bases). Germline CDR1 MNHNS, CDR2 SASEGT. V was trimmed by 7 bases and J by 8 bases, leaving 14 bases between them. This CDR3 is built from 12 residues. The chain's CDR3 is CASTLAGGGYTF. CDR3 nucleotide sequence: TGTGCCAGCACCCTGGCGGGGGGCGGCTACACCTTC.

The sample holds many counts of this clonotype. J is TRBJ1-5 and V is TRBV6-1; 9 positions match TRBD1. The V segment lost 5 bases and the J segment 4 bases; nucleotides outside the gene matches: 3. CDR3 length: 14 residues. Germline values: CDR1 MNHNS, CDR2 SASEGT. The CDR3 bases are TGTGCCAGCAGTACAGGGGGCCCAAATCAGCCCCAGCATTTT. This gives the protein CASSTGGPNQPQHF.

This chain joins TRBV4-1 and TRBJ2-5, with a tentative D call TRBD2 (5 bases). The CDR3 spans 16 residues. From germline, CDR1 is MGHRA and CDR2 YSYEKL. The germline V and J ends were trimmed by 2 bases and 5 bases, with 18 bases remaining between them. The CDR3 reads CASSQFGGGGEETQYF. DNA of the CDR3: TGCGCCAGCAGCCAATTCGGAGGTGGCGGAGAGGAGACCCAGTACTTC.

This clonotype was found many times. This rearrangement joins TRBV28 to TRBJ1-2; TRBD1 aligns across 7 bases. V shed 6 bases and J 3 bases; nucleotides not matched to a gene: 7. CDR1 MDHEN and CDR2 SYDVKM come from the germline V gene. The CDR3 has 14 residues. The CDR3 loop is CASRIEGAYYGYTF. DNA of the CDR3: TGTGCCAGCAGGATCGAGGGGGCTTACTATGGCTACACCTTC.

There are a few counts of this clonotype. This chain joins TRBV30 and TRBJ2-1, with D hard to call. Looked up from germline, CDR1 is GTSNPN and CDR2 is SVGIG (reference sequence). The CDR3 extends over 10 amino acids. Trimming took 8 bases from V and 6 from J, leaving 8 bases between them. CDR3 coding DNA: TGTGCCACAATAACCAATGAGCAGTTCTTC. This codes for CATITNEQFF.

The gene calls are TRBV19 and TRBJ1-1, with 8 bases that match TRBD1. Per germline, CDR1 LNHDA and CDR2 SQIVND (reference sequence). The CDR3 has 14 residues. V shed 5 bases, J shed 1 base, and the junction held 3 bases outside the gene matches. CDR3 protein: CASSVTGENTEAFF. CDR3 DNA: TGTGCCAGTAGTGTGACAGGGGAGAACACTGAAGCTTTCTTT.

The chain carries TRBV4-1 and TRBJ2-7; D gene unclear. V gave up 0 bases and J gave up 5 bases, with 11 bases separating them. The CDR3 has 14 residues. Germline V gene sequence: CDR1 MGHRA, CDR2 YSYEKL. CDR3: CASSQDPLLDEQYF. The CDR3 nucleotides are TGCGCCAGCAGCCAAGACCCGCTCCTGGACGAGCAGTACTTC.

This clonotype was picked up a small number of times. CDR3 region: CASSYSGDGELFF. The CDR3 DNA sequence: TGTGCCAGCAGTTACTCTGGGGACGGGGAGCTGTTTTTT. The chain couples TRBV6-5 to TRBJ2-2, with D uncertain. This CDR3 region has 13 residues. Trimming removed 0 bases from V and 7 bases from J, with 6 bases in between. Germline CDR1 is MNHEY and CDR2 is SVGAGI.

This clonotype was found many times. One junction end disagrees with the germline gene, perhaps due to a read error. The V and J genes are TRBV24-1 and TRBJ2-7; the D is unclear. CDR1 and CDR2 from the germline V gene are KGHDR and SFDVKD. The CDR3 consists of 13 residues. CDR3 amino acids: CATSDEVSHEQYF. Written as DNA, the CDR3 is TGTGCCACCAGTGATGAAGTCTCCCACGAGCAGTACTTC.

There are many counts of this clonotype. J is TRBJ1-2 and V is TRBV6-1; D might be TRBD1 (5 bases). CDR3 length: 13 residues. CDR1 and CDR2 from the germline V gene are MNHNS and SASEGT. Trimming removed 6 bases from V and 6 bases from J, with 14 bases in between. DNA for the CDR3: TGTGCCAGCAGAGACACAGGATACGATGGCTACACCTTC. This gives the protein CASRDTGYDGYTF.

Ten or more counts support this clonotype. The rearrangement joins TRBV7-9 to TRBJ2-7; tentatively, D is TRBD1 (6 bases). Trimming left V 2 bases short and J 3 bases short, with 8 bases between. There are 13 residues in the CDR3. Per germline, CDR1 SEHNR and CDR2 FQNEAQ (reference sequence). CDR3 in DNA: TGTGCCAGCAGCTTATGGACAGACTACGAGCAGTACTTC. Translating it yields CASSLWTDYEQYF.

This clonotype was picked up a small number of times. This chain joins TRBV6-2 or TRBV6-3 and TRBJ2-4; 14 bases agree with TRBD2. The CDR3 has 19 amino acids. Germline assignment: CDR1 MNHEY and CDR2 SVGEGT. The ends lost 6 bases at V and 2 bases at J; junction bases unmatched: 12. CDR3 protein: CASRGTSGSWGLSKNIQYF. As DNA, the CDR3 is TGTGCCAGCAGGGGGACTAGCGGGAGCTGGGGACTGTCCAAAAACATTCAGTACTTC.

V and J are TRBV5-5 and TRBJ1-3; TRBD1 aligns across 7 bases. V shed 5 bases and J 8 bases; nucleotides not matched to a gene: 10. The CDR3 runs 14 residues. Germline loops: CDR1 SGHKS, CDR2 YYEKEE (reference sequence). The CDR3 DNA reads as TGTGCCAGCAGAGAAATAGACAGGGTAGACACCATATATTTT. Protein sequence: CASREIDRVDTIYF.

This clonotype was observed a few times. The chain links TRBV6-1 to TRBJ1-1; no clear D gene. CDR1 is MNHNS, CDR2 SASEGT, per germline. Trimming left V 6 bases short and J 11 bases short, with 19 bases between. The length of the CDR3 is 13 residues. The CDR3 here is CASSLAGLSWAFF. For the CDR3, the DNA is TGTGCCAGCAGCTTGGCCGGCCTATCCTGGGCTTTCTTT.

This clonotype was seen a few times. The rearrangement links TRBV5-1 to TRBJ2-7; D is unclear. CDR3 length equals 13 residues. Germline V gene sequence: CDR1 SGHRS, CDR2 YFSETQ. V lost 1 base to trimming and J lost 1 base, with 6 bases between them. In DNA form, the CDR3 reads TGCGCCAGCAGCTTGTACATTTCCTACGAGCAGTACTTC. This sequence encodes CASSLYISYEQYF.

This clonotype appeared a few times. J is TRBJ2-7 and V is TRBV20-1, with D hard to call. The CDR3 runs 11 residues. With 2 bases removed from V and 3 bases from J, the gap between germline ends came to 5 bases. Germline V lookup: CDR1 DFQATT, CDR2 SNEGSKA (reference sequence). DNA of the CDR3: TGCAGTGCTAGAAGTCGCTACGAGCAGTACTTC. Protein sequence: CSARSRYEQYF.

The rearrangement uses TRBV20-1 and TRBJ2-7; TRBD1 aligns across 11 bases. The V gene end was trimmed by 6 bases and the J gene end by 5 bases; junction bases not matched to a gene: 6. This CDR3 comprises 13 residues. The germline gives CDR1 DFQATT, CDR2 SNEGSKA (reference sequence). CDR3 amino acids: CSANGQGADEQYF. As DNA, the CDR3 is TGCAGTGCGAACGGACAGGGGGCCGACGAGCAGTACTTC.

The rearrangement joins TRBV29-1 to TRBJ2-7; unclear D gene. The V gene's germline CDR1 is SQVTM and CDR2 ANQGSEA. CDR3 size: 13 residues. The germline V and J ends were trimmed by 5 bases and 0 bases, with 11 bases remaining between them. The CDR3, as DNA: TGCAGCGTTAGGAACCCAAGCTCCTACGAGCAGTACTTC. Encoded protein: CSVRNPSSYEQYF.

This clonotype showed up many times. V gene TRBV28 combines with J gene TRBJ2-2; 7 bases align to TRBD1. Germline trimming cut 1 base from V and 6 bases from J; bases unmatched to any gene: 2. The CDR3 is 14 residues long. From germline, CDR1 is MDHEN and CDR2 SYDVKM. CDR3 nucleotide sequence: TGTGCCAGCAGTTTATACACAGGGGCCGGGGAGCTGTTTTTT. Translating it yields CASSLYTGAGELFF.

This clonotype was counted many times. The CDR3 coding sequence is TGTGCCAGCAGTTTAGAAGGACAGGGGGCGCGGTACTATGGCTACACCTTC. Its translation is CASSLEGQGARYYGYTF. This rearrangement joins TRBV12-3 or TRBV12-4 to TRBJ1-2; 11 bases map to TRBD1. The CDR3 sequence is 17 residues long. The V segment lost 1 base and the J segment 3 bases; nucleotides outside the gene matches: 7.

The rearrangement links TRBV20-1 to TRBJ2-7, with 7 bases lining up with TRBD2. Trimming removed 0 bases from V and 6 bases from J; junction bases left unmatched: 8. There are 14 residues in the CDR3. CDR1 DFQATT and CDR2 SNEGSKA come from the germline V gene (reference sequence). The CDR3 region has the DNA TGCAGTGCTAGAGACGAGGGAGGGCCTAGCGAGCAGTACTTC. Amino acids: CSARDEGGPSEQYF.

The chain links TRBV5-6 to TRBJ2-7; 8 nucleotides line up with TRBD1. J was trimmed by 2 bases and V by 4 bases; bases with no gene match: 5. Germline V gene data show CDR1 as SGHDT and CDR2 as YYEEEE. The CDR3 length is 14 residues. CDR3 loop: CASSRQGATYEQYF. CDR3 sequence (DNA): TGTGCCAGCAGCCGGCAGGGGGCGACCTACGAGCAGTACTTC.

CDR3 DNA: TGCAGCGTTGACGGCAGCAGCAACTATGGCTACACCTTC. Its protein is CSVDGSSNYGYTF. The chain combines TRBV29-1 with TRBJ1-2; D call uncertain. This CDR3 has 13 residues. Between the trimmed V and J ends, which lost 3 bases and 2 bases, there was a span of 10 bases. Germline CDR1 is SQVTM and CDR2 is ANQGSEA. The whole variable domain, filled in from reference TRBV29-1 and TRBJ1-2, reads SAVISQKPSRDICQRGTSLTIQCQVDSQVTMMFWYRQQPGQSLTLIATANQGSEATYESGFVIDKFPISRPNLTFSTLTVSNMSPEDSSIYLCSVDGSSNYGYTFGSGTRLTVV.

This clonotype was detected many times. The chain has TRBV5-1 and TRBJ2-7; D not resolved. The V gene lost 4 bases and the J gene lost 5 bases, with 16 bases spanning the gap. The CDR3 runs 14 residues. Germline CDR1 and CDR2: SGHRS and YFSETQ. CDR3 bases: TGCGCCAGCAGCCCTCTAGAGCCAACCCACGAGCAGTACTTC. Its translation is CASSPLEPTHEQYF. The complete variable domain, with remaining parts taken from reference TRBV5-1 and TRBJ2-7, reads KAGVTQTPRYLIKTRGQQVTLSCSPISGHRSVSWYQQTPGQGLQFLFEYFSETQRNKGNFPGRFSGRQFSNSRSEMNVSTLELGDSALYLCASSPLEPTHEQYFGPGTRLTVT.